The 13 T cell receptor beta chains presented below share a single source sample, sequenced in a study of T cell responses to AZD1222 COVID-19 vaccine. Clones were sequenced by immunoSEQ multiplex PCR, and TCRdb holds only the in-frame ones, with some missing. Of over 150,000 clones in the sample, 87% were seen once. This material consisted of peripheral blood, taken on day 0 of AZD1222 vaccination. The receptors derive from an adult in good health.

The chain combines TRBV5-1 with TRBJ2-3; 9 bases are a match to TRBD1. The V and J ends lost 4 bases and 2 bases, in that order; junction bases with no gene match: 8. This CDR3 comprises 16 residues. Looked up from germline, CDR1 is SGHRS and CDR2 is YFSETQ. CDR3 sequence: CASSLTGGGPTDTQYF. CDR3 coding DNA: TGCGCCAGCAGCCTTACAGGGGGCGGACCCACAGATACGCAGTATTTT.

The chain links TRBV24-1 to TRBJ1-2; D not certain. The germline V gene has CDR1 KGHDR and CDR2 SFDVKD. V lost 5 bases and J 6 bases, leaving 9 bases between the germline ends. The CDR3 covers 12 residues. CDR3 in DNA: TGTGCCACCAGTGCTGGCGGGGATGGCTACACCTTC. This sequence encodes CATSAGGDGYTF.

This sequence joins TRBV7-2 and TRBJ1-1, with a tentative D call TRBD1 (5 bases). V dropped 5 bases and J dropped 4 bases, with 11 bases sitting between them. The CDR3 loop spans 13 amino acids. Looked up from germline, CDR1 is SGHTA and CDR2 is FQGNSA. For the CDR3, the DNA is TGTGCCAGCAGCCGCTTGGGGGGCACTGAAGCTTTCTTT. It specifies CASSRLGGTEAFF.

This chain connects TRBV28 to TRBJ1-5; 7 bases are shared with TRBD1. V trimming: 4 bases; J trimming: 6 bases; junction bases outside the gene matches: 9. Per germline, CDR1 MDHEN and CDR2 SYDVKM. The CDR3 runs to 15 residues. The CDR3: CASSSSTGLSQPQHF. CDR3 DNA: TGTGCCAGCAGTTCATCGACAGGGTTAAGTCAGCCCCAGCATTTT.

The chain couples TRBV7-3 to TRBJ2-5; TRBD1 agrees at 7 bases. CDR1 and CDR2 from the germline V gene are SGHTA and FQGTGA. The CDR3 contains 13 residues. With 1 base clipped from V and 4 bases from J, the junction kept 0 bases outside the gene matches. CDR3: CASSLNRGETQYF. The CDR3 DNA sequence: TGTGCCAGCAGCTTAAACAGGGGAGAGACCCAGTACTTC.

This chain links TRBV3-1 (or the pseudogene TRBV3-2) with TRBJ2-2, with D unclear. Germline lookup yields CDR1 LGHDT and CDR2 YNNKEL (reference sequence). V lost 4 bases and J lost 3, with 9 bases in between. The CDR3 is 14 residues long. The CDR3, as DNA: TGTGCCAGCAGCCCATTCTGCTACACCGGGGAGCTGTTTTTT. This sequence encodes CASSPFCYTGELFF.

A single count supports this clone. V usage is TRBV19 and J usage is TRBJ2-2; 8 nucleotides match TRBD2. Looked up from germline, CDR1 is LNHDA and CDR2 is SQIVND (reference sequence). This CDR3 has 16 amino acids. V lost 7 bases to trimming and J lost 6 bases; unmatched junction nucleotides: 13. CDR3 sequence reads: CASTRGLAGIAGELFF. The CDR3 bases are TGTGCCAGTACCCGTGGATTAGCGGGAATCGCCGGGGAGCTGTTTTTT.

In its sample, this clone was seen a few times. The CDR3 is CAWTGTGGGEAFF. For the CDR3, the DNA is TGTGCCTGGACCGGGACAGGGGGGGGTGAAGCTTTCTTT. This sequence joins TRBV30 and TRBJ1-1; 11 positions match TRBD1. This CDR3 spans 13 amino acids. V lost 4 bases and J lost 7; bases outside the gene matches: 5. CDR1 and CDR2 from the germline V gene are GTSNPN and SVGIG (reference sequence). Complete variable domain (other parts from reference TRBV30 and TRBJ1-1): SQTIHQWPATLVQPVGSPLSLECTVEGTSNPNLYWYRQAAGRGLQLLFYSVGIGQISSEVPQNLSASRPQDRQFILSSKKLLLSDSGFYLCAWTGTGGGEAFFGQGTRLTVV.

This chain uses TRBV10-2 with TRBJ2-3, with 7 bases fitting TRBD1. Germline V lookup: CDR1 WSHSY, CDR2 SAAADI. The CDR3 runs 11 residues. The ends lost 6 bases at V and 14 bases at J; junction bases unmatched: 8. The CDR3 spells CASRQRGTAYF. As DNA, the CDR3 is TGCGCCAGCAGGCAGCGAGGGACAGCGTATTTT.

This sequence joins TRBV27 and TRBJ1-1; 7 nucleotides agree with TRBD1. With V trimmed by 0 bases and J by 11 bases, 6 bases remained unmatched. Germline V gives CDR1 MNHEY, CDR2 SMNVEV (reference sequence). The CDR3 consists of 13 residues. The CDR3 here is CASSLSTGLDAFF. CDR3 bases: TGTGCCAGCAGTTTATCGACAGGGTTAGACGCTTTCTTT.

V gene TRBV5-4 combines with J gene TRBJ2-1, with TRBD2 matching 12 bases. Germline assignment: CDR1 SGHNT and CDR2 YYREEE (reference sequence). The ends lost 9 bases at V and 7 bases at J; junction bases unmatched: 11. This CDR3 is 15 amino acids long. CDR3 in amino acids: CAIQFGLAGRNEQFF. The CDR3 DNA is TGTGCCATCCAATTCGGACTAGCGGGACGAAATGAGCAGTTCTTC.

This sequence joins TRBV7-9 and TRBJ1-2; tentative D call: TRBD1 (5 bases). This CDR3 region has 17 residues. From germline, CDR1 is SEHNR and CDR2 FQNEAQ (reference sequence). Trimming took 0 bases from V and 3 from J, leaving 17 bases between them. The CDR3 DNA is TGTGCCAGCAGCTTAGCAGGACTCAGGTGGGGGGACTATGGCTACACCTTC. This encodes CASSLAGLRWGDYGYTF.

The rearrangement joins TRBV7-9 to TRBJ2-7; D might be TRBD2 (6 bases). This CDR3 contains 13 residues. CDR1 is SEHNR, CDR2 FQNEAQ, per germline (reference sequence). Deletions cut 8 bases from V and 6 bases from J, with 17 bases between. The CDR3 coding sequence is TGTGCCAGCGCAGGGACTCTATCTCTCGAGCAGTACTTC. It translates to CASAGTLSLEQYF. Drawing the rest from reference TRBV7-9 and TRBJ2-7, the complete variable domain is DTGVSQNPRHKITKRGQNVTFRCDPISEHNRLYWYRQTLGQGPEFLTYFQNEAQLEKSRLLSDRFSAERPKGSFSTLEIQRTEQGDSAMYLCASAGTLSLEQYFGPGTRLTVT.